The next 16 T cell receptor beta chains were all read from a single sample in a study of Ad26.COV2.S vaccination and SARS-CoV-2 variants listed by TCRdb under 2021. Libraries were built with the immunoSEQ multiplex PCR assay. As stored in TCRdb, this immuneACCESS dataset retains in-frame rearrangements with V and J assigned. A fraction of the clones does not appear; measured against another copy, unresolved V genes explain less than half of the discrepancy, and the remainder lacks a known reason. The sample table records approximately 500,000 clones; approximately 90% of these occur just once. The top ten clonotypes cover roughly 13% of the sample. The treatment or condition label here, explained by the study, means: 15 to 20 received Ad26.COV2.S at low or high dose, single or two shots; roughly five received placebo; per-sample allocation not given. Repertoires of vaccine and placebo recipients were sequenced from samples taken on day 63 after the first injection.

The sample was peripheral blood, taken in a trial of Ad26.COV2.S vaccine versus placebo. These receptor sequences come from a person between 18 and 65 years old who received the Ad26.COV2.S COVID-19 vaccine or a placebo.

This clone was detected once. The CDR3 nucleotides read TGTGCCAGCAGCGTAGTGAACACAGATACGCAGTATTTT. The encoded protein is CASSVVNTDTQYF. The J gene is TRBJ2-3, the V gene TRBV9; D call uncertain. Germline V gene lookup returns CDR1 SGDLS and CDR2 YYNGEE. The CDR3 is 13 residues long. V lost 0 bases and J lost 2, with 4 bases in between.

The rearrangement links TRBV9 to TRBJ1-6, with 7 nucleotides matching TRBD1. Germline V CDR1 and CDR2: SGDLS, YYNGEE. The ends lost 1 base at V and 7 bases at J; junction bases unmatched: 8. The CDR3 length is 16 residues. The CDR3 protein is CASSVSGTALNSPLHF. Written as DNA, the CDR3 is TGTGCCAGCAGCGTATCAGGGACAGCATTGAATTCACCCCTCCACTTT.

J is TRBJ2-1 and V is TRBV18; 9 bases fit TRBD1. Trimming at V came to 0 bases and at J to 8 bases, leaving 14 bases not matched to a gene. The CDR3 runs 18 residues. The germline gives CDR1 KGHSH, CDR2 LQKENI. In DNA, the CDR3 is TGTGCCAGCTCACCACCGATAAGTCGGGACAGGGCCCGCCATGAGCAGTTCTTC. It translates to CASSPPISRDRARHEQFF.

The chain employs TRBV10-1 and TRBJ2-5; 9 bases line up with TRBD1. The CDR3 contains 14 residues. After removal of 6 bases from V and 1 base from J, the junction contained 3 bases not matched to a gene. CDR1 WNHNN and CDR2 SYGVQD come from the germline V gene (reference sequence). DNA for the CDR3: TGCGCCAGCAGACAGGGGGCCCCCCAAGAGACCCAGTACTTC. Translated, it gives CASRQGAPQETQYF.

This chain links TRBV28 with TRBJ1-1; TRBD1 might be the D (5 bases). V was trimmed by 5 bases and J by 5 bases, leaving 18 bases between them. CDR1 is MDHEN, CDR2 SYDVKM, per germline. The CDR3 length is 15 residues. The CDR3 spells CASSPLGGVRTEAFF. CDR3 sequence (DNA): TGTGCCAGCAGTCCCCTTGGGGGAGTTAGGACTGAAGCTTTCTTT.

The chain is built from TRBV6-1 and TRBJ1-4; D ambiguous. V was shortened by 1 base and J by 8 bases, with 8 bases between the two germline ends. CDR1 and CDR2 from the germline V gene are MNHNS and SASEGT. This CDR3 has 13 amino acids. This CDR3 is CASSEVVSEKLFF. The CDR3 DNA is TGTGCCAGCAGTGAAGTCGTGAGCGAAAAACTGTTTTTT.

The V and J genes are TRBV30 and TRBJ1-1; no reliable D call. Germline loops: CDR1 GTSNPN, CDR2 SVGIG (reference sequence). V gave up 3 bases and J gave up 1 base, with 9 bases separating them. CDR3 length: 13 amino acids. In DNA, the CDR3 is TGTGCCTGGAGGGGAAGTCGGAACACTGAAGCTTTCTTT. This translates into CAWRGSRNTEAFF.

The V call is TRBV10-2, the J call TRBJ2-5; 13 nucleotides line up with TRBD2. V was pared by 7 bases and J by 4 bases, with 6 bases of the junction left unmatched. CDR1 and CDR2 (germline): WSHSY, SAAADI. CDR3 length: 15 amino acids. The DNA of the CDR3 is TGCGCCAGCAAACCGGGACTAGCGGGACCAGAGACCCAGTACTTC. Its protein is CASKPGLAGPETQYF.

The chain combines TRBV9 with TRBJ2-1, with D possibly matching TRBD2 (5 bases). The CDR3 length is 13 residues. Germline V gene data show CDR1 as SGDLS and CDR2 as YYNGEE. Trimming took 0 bases from V and 5 from J, leaving 6 bases between them. CDR3 nucleotides: TGTGCCAGCAGCGTAGGGACTGACAATGAGCAGTTCTTC. Translated, it gives CASSVGTDNEQFF. Drawing the rest from reference TRBV9 and TRBJ2-1, the complete variable domain is DSGVTQTPKHLITATGQRVTLRCSPRSGDLSVYWYQQSLDQGLQFLIQYYNGEERAKGNILERFSAQQFPDLHSELNLSSLELGDSALYFCASSVGTDNEQFFGPGTRLTVL.

CDR3 nucleotide sequence: TGTGCCAGCAGTTTAGGAATCCAAGAGACCCAGTACTTC. This sequence encodes CASSLGIQETQYF. The rearrangement links TRBV27 to TRBJ2-5, with unresolved D. The CDR3 totals 13 residues. V lost 2 bases to trimming and J lost 1 base, with 5 bases between them. CDR1 is MNHEY, CDR2 SMNVEV, per germline (reference sequence).

The V gene is TRBV7-3, the J gene TRBJ2-6; D is undetermined. In germline, CDR1 is SGHTA, CDR2 FQGTGA. Trimming took off 0 bases at V and 4 bases at J, with 7 bases between the two ends. This CDR3 contains 15 residues. The CDR3 region has the DNA TGTGCCAGCAGCTTAACTAAAAGAGGGGCCAACGTCCTGACTTTC. Translation: CASSLTKRGANVLTF.

The chain couples TRBV7-8 to TRBJ2-1, with 8 bases fitting TRBD1. Germline V gene lookup returns CDR1 SGHVS and CDR2 FQNEAQ. The CDR3 contains 17 residues. V dropped 1 base and J dropped 0; count of bases not matched to a gene: 5. The CDR3 sequence: CASSLDQGASSYNEQFF. DNA of the CDR3: TGTGCCAGCAGCTTAGACCAGGGGGCGAGCTCCTACAATGAGCAGTTCTTC.

The rearrangement links TRBV4-3 to TRBJ2-3; 9 bases match TRBD1. J was trimmed by 4 bases and V by 1 base; bases with no gene match: 3. The CDR3 has 15 residues. Germline lookup yields CDR1 LGHNA and CDR2 YSLEER. CDR3 sequence (DNA): TGCGCCAGCAGCCAAGGGACAGGGGTCGCAGATACGCAGTATTTT. It yields the protein CASSQGTGVADTQYF.

This chain joins TRBV18 and TRBJ2-3; unclear D gene. CDR3 size: 13 residues. V was clipped by 1 base and J by 4 bases, with 6 bases between them. CDR1 and CDR2 from the germline V gene are KGHSH and LQKENI. The CDR3 nucleotides are TGTGCCAGCTCACCACGGGCTTCAGATACGCAGTATTTT. Encoded protein: CASSPRASDTQYF.

CDR3 DNA sequence: TGTGCCATTAGGGGTCCAGAATCCTACGAGCAGTACTTC. This codes for CAIRGPESYEQYF. This chain joins TRBV19 and TRBJ2-7; D is perhaps TRBD1 (5 bases). Between the trimmed V and J ends, which lost 10 bases and 1 base, there was a span of 14 bases. CDR1 and CDR2 from the germline V gene are LNHDA and SQIVND (reference sequence). This CDR3 contains 13 residues.

The chain links TRBV6-5 to TRBJ2-3; D possibly corresponds to TRBD2 (5 bases). The V and J ends lost 8 bases and 8 bases respectively, with 17 bases between them. CDR3 length: 13 amino acids. Germline assignment: CDR1 MNHEY and CDR2 SVGAGI. DNA of the CDR3: TGTGCCAGCGGACGGACTTCCGAGGGTACGCAGTATTTT. Amino acids: CASGRTSEGTQYF.